This T cell receptor beta chain appears in the sequencing data of a study of vaccination and CD4 T cells after COVID-19. As to treatment: roughly 10-day PBMC culture with coronavirus spike peptide pools or control peptides (ViraFEST assay). This CDR3 has 14 amino acids. In germline, CDR1 is SGHAT, CDR2 FQNNGV. Trimming took off 5 bases at V and 12 bases at J, with 20 bases between the two ends. At the Johns Hopkins FTIC core, DNA taken from cultured CD4+ T cells was sequenced by way of the Oncomine TCR Beta short-read assay. TCRdb reprocessed the PCR reads with MiXCR, giving one entry per CDR3 protein. The table shows about 13,000 distinct CDR3 sequences, with roughly 56% occurring only once. A few counts support this clonotype. What it binds is not known.

The receptor was derived from a human donor who had recovered from COVID-19. Sequenced material: CD4+ T cells from blood, cultured in vitro. The J gene is TRBJ2-1, the V gene TRBV11-2; TRBD1 might be the D (6 bases). CDR3 amino acids: CASSPNTGFGRQFF. CDR3 nucleotides: TGTGCCAGCAGCCCTAACACAGGGTTTGGGCGGCAGTTCTTC. The entire variable domain, with the rest obtained from reference TRBV11-2 and TRBJ2-1, is as follows: EAGVAQSPRYKIIEKRQSVAFWCNPISGHATLYWYQQILGQGPKLLIQFQNNGVVDDSQLPKDRFSAERLKGVDSTLKIQPAKLEDSAVYLCASSPNTGFGRQFFGPGTRLTVL.